Sequencing of this T cell receptor beta chain was carried out in a study of CXCR3-negative and CXCR3-positive naive CD8 T cells. Study as a whole: For each library, about 1.5 +/- 0.3 million TRB reads were obtained, around 140 million in total.

Study-level points and caveats: Unlike memory cells, which differed, naive CXCR3-negative and CXCR3-positive cells had similar TRBV-TRBJ usage. Both naive subsets showed comparably high diversity, and memory CD8+ cells showed much lower diversity. Partly lower CXCR3 expression followed cryopreservation, and most assays relied on fresh PBMCs.

Regarding this clonotype: Its antigen is currently unknown.

UMI-labeled 5' RACE TRB cDNA libraries were prepared from the cells. TCRdb reworked the 5' RACE reads into one entry per CDR3 protein, no DNA. This sample contains tens of thousands of distinct CDR3 sequences. CDR3 length equals 14 residues. Germline CDR1 reads SGHRS; CDR2 reads YFSETQ. The rearrangement joins TRBV5-1 to TRBJ2-7; TCRdb outputs TRBD1, but without DNA this stays unchecked. Sequencing was done on a sample of memory CD8+ T cells from blood. The sequence was collected from a human donor in good health. Some clones in this sample may be carry-over from other donors' samples. The CDR3 sequence is CASSFSRGTYEQYF.